The 9 T cell receptor beta chains below come from one sample, sequenced in a study of T cells in Graves' hyperthyroidism and ophthalmopathy. TCR beta CDR3 sequences were amplified from RNA transcripts. TCR CDR3 underwent first-round RT-PCR with the HTBI primer set. TCRdb re-derived calls from the multiplex PCR reads in MiXCR, one entry per CDR3 protein. The sample carries 500,000 or so distinct CDR3 sequences, approximately 17% recorded once. The sequenced material came from blood. These receptors were obtained from a woman between 18 and 29 years old with Graves' ophthalmopathy.

In this sample, this clonotype turned up a few times. The genes are TRBV5-1 and TRBJ2-7; 15 nucleotides match TRBD2. The V and J ends lost 0 bases and 2 bases, in that order; junction bases with no gene match: 3. The CDR3 runs 17 residues. From germline, CDR1 is SGHRS and CDR2 YFSETQ. CDR3 nucleotides: TGCGCCAGCAGCTTGGGGACTAGCGGGAGGGTCACCTACGAGCAGTACTTC. Its translation is CASSLGTSGRVTYEQYF.

The genes are TRBV20-1 and TRBJ1-4, with D unclear. Trimming pared 0 bases from V and 3 bases from J, leaving 11 bases between. The V gene's germline CDR1 is DFQATT and CDR2 SNEGSKA (reference sequence). CDR3 length: 15 amino acids. This CDR3 reads CSARDPAGSNEKLFF. The CDR3 coding sequence is TGCAGTGCTAGAGATCCCGCGGGATCTAATGAAAAACTGTTTTTT.

This clonotype was seen a handful of times. The V gene is TRBV6-1, the J gene TRBJ2-5; the match to TRBD1 covers 9 bases. The CDR3 is 15 residues long. CDR1 MNHNS and CDR2 SASEGT come from the germline V gene. J was trimmed by 1 base and V by 0 bases; bases with no gene match: 0. CDR3 loop: CASSEATGGQETQYF. CDR3 in DNA: TGTGCCAGCAGTGAAGCGACAGGGGGCCAAGAGACCCAGTACTTC.

This clonotype was counted a few times. The rearrangement joins TRBV7-8 to TRBJ1-4; D is undetermined. Germline V CDR1 and CDR2: SGHVS, FQNEAQ. The V end was cut by 5 bases, the J end by 5 bases, with 21 bases between. The CDR3 has 17 residues. DNA for the CDR3: TGTGCCAGCAGCCCGCGGGGAAAGTGGCAGACGAATGAAAAACTGTTTTTT. Its protein is CASSPRGKWQTNEKLFF.

This clonotype was seen repeatedly, ten times or more. The rearrangement links TRBV18 to TRBJ1-3; D call uncertain. V was clipped by 2 bases and J by 0 bases, with 8 bases between them. The CDR3 is made up of 15 amino acids. Germline assignment: CDR1 KGHSH and CDR2 LQKENI. The CDR3 protein is CASSPTTASGNTIYF. The CDR3 DNA reads TGTGCCAGCTCACCAACGACCGCCTCTGGAAACACCATATATTTT.

This chain links TRBV19 with TRBJ1-5; TRBD1 agrees at 9 bases. Unmatched junction bases numbered 3, after V lost 3 bases and J lost 6 bases. The CDR3 extends over 14 amino acids. Germline CDR1 LNHDA, CDR2 SQIVND (reference sequence). The CDR3 bases are TGTGCCAGTAGTATGGGACAGGGAAGTCAGCCCCAGCATTTT. Translated: CASSMGQGSQPQHF.

The genes are TRBV5-1 and TRBJ1-4; D uncertain. The CDR3 consists of 15 residues. V lost 3 bases to trimming and J lost 15 bases, with 24 bases between them. Germline-derived CDR1 and CDR2 are SGHRS and YFSETQ. The CDR3 coding sequence is TGCGCCAGCAGCTGGGTCGATCCAACTAATGACCCCATGTTTTTT. Its translation: CASSWVDPTNDPMFF.

This clonotype came up many times. The chain joins TRBV30 to TRBJ1-2; the match to TRBD1 covers 7 bases. Per germline, CDR1 GTSNPN and CDR2 SVGIG (reference sequence). The CDR3 is made up of 16 amino acids. V lost 3 bases, J lost 4 bases, and 14 bases stayed unmatched. CDR3 protein: CAWSYETGTPRYGYTF. Written as DNA, the CDR3 is TGTGCCTGGAGCTACGAGACAGGGACGCCGCGCTATGGCTACACCTTC.

This clonotype was recorded many times. The gene calls are TRBV4-1 and TRBJ1-6; D not resolved. Trimming cost V 0 bases and J 6 bases, with 3 bases left between them. The CDR3 covers 13 residues. CDR1 is MGHRA and CDR2 is YSYEKL in the germline V gene. CDR3 bases: TGCGCCAGCAGCCAAGACCTTAATTCACCCCTCCACTTT. This codes for CASSQDLNSPLHF.